The present entry profiles one T cell receptor (beta chain) with its context. This entry comes from a study of blood T cell repertoires in COVID-19. As originally analysed: Researchers report that nucleated cell counts were estimated from reference gene primer amplification. Sequenced by immunoSEQ multiplex PCR; TCRdb stores in-frame clones only, minus some. D and trimming were read from the DNA, whereas the V and J calls and clone size are those reported in that table. This sample has 150,000 to 200,000 clones, with about 79% found just once. The CDR3 runs 12 residues. V was shortened by 4 bases and J by 7 bases, with 11 bases between the two germline ends. Germline CDR1 and CDR2: SGHKS and YYEKEE (reference sequence).

This rearrangement joins TRBV5-5 to TRBJ1-2, with no clear D. The clonotype comes from a woman aged 65 to 85 with acute or convalescent COVID-19. Sequencing was done on a sample of peripheral blood. DNA of the CDR3: TGTGCCAGCAGCACCGGTCCGGGTGGCTACACCTTC. Amino acids: CASSTGPGGYTF.